These T cell receptor beta chains were read from a single sample in a study of radiation and T cells in renal cell carcinoma. Sequencing used immunoSEQ multiplex PCR; TCRdb keeps in-frame clones, though not all of them. The sample records about 130,000 clones, roughly 80% being singletons. Sequenced here: blood, sampled from a patient whose treatment included radiotherapy and nephrectomy. These receptors all come from a woman aged 55-75 years with renal cell carcinoma. The CDR3 runs from the conserved cysteine through the conserved F or W. A D gene is named only where the DNA matches it firmly. A clone size is listed for some rows: how often the clone was seen (once, few, many), or a class if it is expanded.

j_gene	v_gene	abundance	d_gene	CDR3aa	CDR3nt
TRBJ1-2	TRBV6-1	-	-	CASSESRRSVGYGYTF	TGTGCCAGCAGTGAAAGTAGGAGGTCAGTTGGGTATGGCTACACCTTC
TRBJ1-3	TRBV2	many	TRBD1	CASLEGRGPLNTIYF	TGTGCCAGCCTCGAGGGTAGGGGGCCCCTAAACACCATATATTTT
TRBJ1-4	TRBV7-6	-	-	CASSLVGSTNEKLFF	TGTGCCAGCAGCTTAGTGGGGAGCACTAATGAAAAACTGTTTTTT
TRBJ1-5	TRBV15	-	-	CATSRDILGGVRQPQHF	TGTGCCACCAGCAGAGATATTTTGGGAGGCGTCCGTCAGCCCCAGCATTTT
TRBJ1-5	TRBV27	-	TRBD1	CASRPGTGGNQPQHF	TGTGCCAGCAGACCCGGGACAGGGGGCAATCAGCCCCAGCATTTT
TRBJ2-5	TRBV5-4	once	-	CASSLVQRRETQYF	TGTGCCAGCAGCTTGGTACAGCGCCGAGAGACCCAGTACTTC
TRBJ1-5	TRBV27	-	-	CASSLLAQNQPQHF	TGTGCCAGCAGTTTATTGGCACAGAATCAGCCCCAGCATTTT
TRBJ2-3	TRBV19	-	TRBD1	CASRTGANTDTQYF	TGTGCCAGTAGGACAGGGGCAAACACAGATACGCAGTATTTT
TRBJ2-7	TRBV19	-	TRBD2	CASSRTSGTLSYEQYF	TGTGCCAGTAGTAGGACTAGCGGGACCCTTTCCTACGAGCAGTACTTC
TRBJ2-3	TRBV2	-	TRBD2	CASSVRGGGTDTQYF	TGTGCCAGCAGTGTCCGGGGAGGGGGCACAGATACGCAGTATTTT
TRBJ1-1	TRBV28	-	-	CASSLPGGGGLEEAFF	TGTGCCAGCAGTTTACCCGGTGGGGGAGGACTAGAAGAGGCTTTCTTT
TRBJ1-2	TRBV28	-	-	CASSPRAPRYGYTF	TGTGCCAGCAGTCCCAGGGCCCCGCGGTATGGCTACACCTTC
TRBJ2-1	TRBV11-2	-	-	CASSLTQGRNNEQFF	TGTGCCAGCAGCTTAACGCAGGGGAGGAACAATGAGCAGTTCTTC
TRBJ2-1	TRBV7-8	-	-	CASSLGINEQFF	TGTGCCAGCAGCTTGGGGATAAATGAGCAGTTCTTC
TRBJ1-2	TRBV6-6	-	-	CASSDFGRINYGYTF	TGTGCCAGCAGTGACTTCGGGCGTATTAACTATGGCTACACCTTC
TRBJ1-5	TRBV6-1	-	-	CASSEAGSNQPQHF	TGTGCCAGCAGTGAAGCCGGAAGCAATCAGCCCCAGCATTTT
TRBJ2-2	TRBV14	-	-	CASSQGWGGELFF	TGTGCCAGCAGCCAAGGCTGGGGCGGGGAGCTGTTTTTT
TRBJ2-7	TRBV5-1	-	-	CASSLGGYEQYF	TGCGCCAGCAGCTTGGGGGGCTACGAGCAGTACTTC
TRBJ2-1	TRBV6-5	-	TRBD2	CASSSIAGGAYEQFF	TGTGCCAGCAGTTCCATAGCGGGAGGGGCGTATGAGCAGTTCTTC
TRBJ2-2	TRBV7-3	-	-	CASSLDTGELFF	TGTGCCAGCAGCTTAGACACCGGGGAGCTGTTTTTT
TRBJ1-1	TRBV5-3	-	TRBD1	CARSDRGHTEAFF	TGTGCCAGATCGGACAGGGGGCACACTGAAGCTTTCTTT
TRBJ1-1	TRBV13	-	-	CASSLGAREAFF	TGTGCCAGCAGCTTAGGAGCCAGGGAAGCTTTCTTT
TRBJ2-3	TRBV6-1	-	-	CASSELGPSTDTQYF	TGTGCCAGCAGTGAACTGGGACCTAGCACAGATACGCAGTATTTT
TRBJ2-1	TRBV20-1	-	-	CSARAGEQFF	TGCAGTGCGAGGGCGGGCGAGCAGTTCTTC
TRBJ2-3	TRBV7-3	-	TRBD2	CASSLNGGDTDTQYF	TGTGCCAGCAGCTTAAACGGGGGGGACACAGATACGCAGTATTTT
TRBJ2-7	TRBV5-1	-	-	CASSGRGEQYF	TGCGCCAGCAGCGGCAGGGGCGAGCAGTACTTC